These T cell receptor beta chains were read from a single sample in a study of T-cell memory formation after mild COVID-19. MiXCR was run by TCRdb on the 5' RACE reads, yielding one entry per CDR3 protein. Found here are about 350,000 distinct CDR3 sequences, roughly 15% of them singletons; the top ten hold roughly 20%. Sequences were obtained from PBMCs or a T cell subset sorted from them (not recorded which). The receptors come from a man aged 18-30 years who had mild COVID-19 (a few samples of this study predate the infection). Cell type and time point are not known. Each CDR3 is given with its conserved first and last residue. The D gene is left open where the match is weak. Part of the rows lack a size; the others show once, few, many or a class for expanded clones.

d_call,clone_size,j_call,v_call,cdr3_aa,cdr3_nt
.,.,TRBJ2-6,TRBV5-1,CASSLVQGVLTF,TGCGCCAGCAGCTTGGTCCAGGGCGTCCTGACTTTC
TRBD1,few,TRBJ2-1,TRBV7-9,CASSASPDRASYNEQFF,TGTGCCAGCAGCGCCTCGCCGGACAGGGCTTCCTACAATGAGCAGTTCTTC
TRBD1,few,TRBJ2-1,TRBV6-5,CASSLSGQGYNEQFF,TGTGCCAGCAGCCTCTCAGGACAGGGATACAATGAGCAGTTCTTC
.,few,TRBJ2-7,TRBV2,CASSEGQGSSYEQYF,TGTGCCAGCAGTGAAGGGCAGGGCAGCTCCTACGAGCAGTACTTC
TRBD2,.,TRBJ2-1,TRBV6-5,CASSYPGRNEQFF,TGTGCCAGCAGTTACCCCGGGAGGAATGAGCAGTTCTTC
.,few,TRBJ1-2,TRBV5-6,CASGLGYGYTF,TGTGCCAGCGGTTTGGGCTATGGCTACACCTTC
.,once,TRBJ1-2,TRBV29-1,CSVENRGGYTF,TGCAGCGTTGAAAACCGTGGCGGCTACACCTTC
TRBD1,once,TRBJ2-1,TRBV4-3,CASSQHQTGDLNNEQFF,TGCGCCAGCAGCCAACACCAGACAGGGGACCTTAACAATGAGCAGTTCTTC
.,.,TRBJ2-5,TRBV20-1,CSARGQHQTQYF,TGCAGTGCTAGAGGCCAGCATCAGACCCAGTACTTC
.,many,TRBJ2-3,TRBV4-3,CASSQEGSGTDTQYF,TGCGCCAGCAGCCAAGAAGGGAGTGGGACAGATACGCAGTATTTT
.,few,TRBJ1-5,TRBV6-6,CASSYHPGRRGWKQPQHF,TGTGCCAGCAGTTATCACCCTGGAAGACGGGGCTGGAAACAGCCCCAGCATTTT
TRBD1,.,TRBJ1-5,TRBV2,CASSEGTGGQPQHF,TGTGCCAGCAGTGAAGGGACAGGGGGTCAGCCCCAGCATTTT
TRBD2,.,TRBJ2-1,TRBV11-3,CASSKTSGGLYNEQFF,TGTGCCAGCAGCAAGACTAGCGGGGGCCTATACAATGAGCAGTTCTTC
.,many,TRBJ1-1,TRBV20-1,CSARVTSAVALRTEAFF,TGCAGTGCTAGAGTCACCTCGGCAGTGGCCCTGCGGACTGAAGCTTTCTTT
.,.,TRBJ2-7,TRBV5-5,CASSLRSAGVRYEQYF,TGTGCCAGCAGCTTACGATCGGCAGGGGTGCGCTACGAGCAGTACTTC
.,few,TRBJ1-2,TRBV6-5,CASTTQGSYGYTF,TGTGCCAGCACCACGCAGGGCTCCTATGGCTACACCTTC
TRBD1,.,TRBJ2-7,TRBV7-2,CASSLDRGWAYEQYF,TGTGCCAGCAGCTTAGACAGGGGGTGGGCCTACGAGCAGTACTTC
.,many,TRBJ2-3,TRBV20-1,CSAEARSRKSTDTQYF,TGCAGTGCCGAGGCACGCTCACGAAAAAGCACAGATACGCAGTATTTT
.,once,TRBJ2-3,TRBV11-2,CASSLVIGGLTDTQYF,TGTGCCAGCAGCTTAGTTATCGGGGGGCTCACAGATACGCAGTATTTT
.,.,TRBJ2-1,TRBV6-2/TRBV6-3,CASRDFAGQRNEQFF,TGTGCCAGCAGGGACTTCGCGGGACAGCGCAATGAGCAGTTCTTC
.,few,TRBJ1-5,TRBV6-1,CASTRRGDQPQHF,TGTGCCAGCACCCGACGGGGGGATCAGCCCCAGCATTTT
TRBD2,few,TRBJ2-1,TRBV11-2,CASSVGLAVYNEQFF,TGTGCCAGCAGCGTGGGACTAGCGGTATACAATGAGCAGTTCTTC
TRBD2,few,TRBJ2-2,TRBV20-1,CSARDILGLDSGELFF,TGCAGTGCTAGAGATATATTAGGACTAGATTCCGGGGAGCTGTTTTTT
.,few,TRBJ2-3,TRBV5-1,CASSLERVTDTQYF,TGCGCCAGCAGCTTGGAAAGGGTCACAGATACGCAGTATTTT
.,few,TRBJ2-2,TRBV6-5,CASSYTPTGELFF,TGTGCCAGCAGTTACACCCCCACCGGGGAGCTGTTTTTT
.,.,TRBJ1-1,TRBV29-1,CSVDSALFANVGNTEAFF,TGCAGCGTTGATTCAGCCCTCTTTGCCAACGTGGGGAACACTGAAGCTTTCTTT
.,many,TRBJ2-7,TRBV6-2/TRBV6-3,CASSYNYEQYF,TGTGCCAGCAGTTACAACTACGAGCAGTACTTC
TRBD2,few,TRBJ2-2,TRBV4-3,CASSQSGLAGGTGELFF,TGCGCCAGCAGCCAATCAGGACTAGCGGGGGGCACCGGGGAGCTGTTTTTT
.,.,TRBJ1-1,TRBV4-3,CASSHPARGTEAFF,TGCGCCAGCAGCCACCCCGCCCGCGGCACTGAAGCTTTCTTT
TRBD2,.,TRBJ2-1,TRBV25-1,CASSLSGAYNEQFF,TGTGCCAGCAGTCTTAGCGGGGCTTACAATGAGCAGTTCTTC
.,few,TRBJ2-5,TRBV6-2/TRBV6-3,CASSYGGHVTETQYF,TGTGCCAGCAGTTACGGGGGGCACGTCACGGAGACCCAGTACTTC
.,few,TRBJ1-2,TRBV6-5,CASSRSLGSNYGYTF,TGTGCCAGCAGTCGTTCCTTAGGCTCTAACTATGGCTACACCTTC
.,few,TRBJ1-1,TRBV5-1,CASSFRMGTEAFF,TGCGCCAGCAGCTTCAGGATGGGCACTGAAGCTTTCTTT
TRBD1,.,TRBJ1-1,TRBV11-2,CASSGGGGRTEAFF,TGTGCCAGCAGCGGAGGAGGGGGCCGCACTGAAGCTTTCTTT
.,.,TRBJ2-5,TRBV12-3/TRBV12-4,CASSLGLRVGETQYF,TGTGCCAGCAGTCTGGGACTGCGGGTGGGCGAGACCCAGTACTTC
.,few,TRBJ1-5,TRBV7-2,CASSFEQGYQPQHF,TGTGCCAGCAGCTTTGAGCAGGGCTATCAGCCCCAGCATTTT
.,.,TRBJ1-1,TRBV4-3,CASSQGWGFNTEAFF,TGCGCCAGCAGCCAAGGGTGGGGTTTTAACACTGAAGCTTTCTTT
.,.,TRBJ1-5,TRBV4-2,CASSQKTATTVNQPQHF,TGTGCCAGCAGCCAAAAGACAGCTACTACCGTTAATCAGCCCCAGCATTTT
.,few,TRBJ2-5,TRBV9,CASTPFGQETQYF,TGTGCCAGCACCCCGTTTGGCCAAGAGACCCAGTACTTC
TRBD1,.,TRBJ2-1,TRBV5-1,CASSLQGAGNEQFF,TGCGCCAGCAGCTTACAGGGGGCGGGTAATGAGCAGTTCTTC
.,few,TRBJ2-2,TRBV20-1,CSARVVGRRTGELFF,TGCAGTGCTAGAGTGGTGGGGAGAAGGACCGGGGAGCTGTTTTTT
.,.,TRBJ1-6,TRBV9,CASNQDSSSHSPLHF,TGTGCCAGCAACCAGGACAGTTCGAGTCATTCACCCCTCCACTTT
.,few,TRBJ1-6,TRBV9,CASSVDSQGNSPLHF,TGTGCCAGCAGCGTAGATTCGCAGGGGAATTCACCCCTCCACTTT
.,.,TRBJ1-1,TRBV7-9,CASSLLGSWISAFF,TGTGCCAGCAGCCTCCTGGGGAGCTGGATTTCGGCTTTCTTT
.,few,TRBJ2-2,TRBV12-3/TRBV12-4,CASSHKGTGELFF,TGTGCCAGCAGTCATAAAGGGACCGGGGAGCTGTTTTTT
.,.,TRBJ1-1,TRBV12-3/TRBV12-4,CASSLAEGAEALF,TGTGCCAGCAGTTTAGCCGAGGGCGCTGAAGCTTTATTT
TRBD1,many,TRBJ2-7,TRBV6-5,CATTGTGSYEQYF,TGTGCCACAACGGGGACAGGGAGCTACGAGCAGTACTTC
TRBD1,few,TRBJ1-6,TRBV5-1,CASRTQGARSNSPLHF,TGCGCCAGCAGAACTCAGGGGGCTCGGAGTAATTCACCCCTCCACTTT
.,many,TRBJ2-7,TRBV7-6,CASVPLGASYEQYF,TGTGCCAGCGTCCCCTTGGGGGCGTCCTACGAGCAGTACTTC
.,.,TRBJ2-2,TRBV5-5,CASSPNQGRITGELFF,TGTGCCAGCAGCCCGAATCAGGGGCGAATCACCGGGGAGCTGTTTTTT
TRBD1,few,TRBJ2-7,TRBV4-1,CASSQDWTGRYEQYF,TGCGCCAGCAGCCAAGATTGGACAGGGAGATACGAGCAGTACTTC
.,.,TRBJ2-2,TRBV14,CASSRTVYTGELFF,TGTGCCAGCAGCCGGACAGTTTACACCGGGGAGCTGTTTTTT
.,.,TRBJ1-1,TRBV4-3,CASSQVPPTGGAFF,TGCGCCAGCAGCCAAGTCCCCCCCACCGGCGGGGCTTTCTTT
TRBD1,.,TRBJ2-3,TRBV4-1,CASRDVRQGAVDF,TGCGCCAGCAGGGACGTAAGACAGGGGGCAGTGGATTTT